The clone carrying this T cell receptor beta chain showed up just once. What it binds is not known. The cDNA had a unique molecular identifier and a template-switch universal primer site. TCRdb recomputed calls from the 5' RACE reads with MiXCR, one row per CDR3 protein. The data hold approximately 1.8 million distinct CDR3 sequences, with less than 35% observed a single time. All of the donors were Caucasians in good health. V was shortened by 3 bases and J by 8 bases, with 13 bases between the two germline ends. The CDR3 totals 13 residues. Germline CDR1 is DFQATT and CDR2 is SNEGSKA (reference sequence). This record comes from a study of identical twins. Notes on the study in general: Modelling approaches yielded underestimates of out-of-frame TCR alpha sharing between monozygotic twins. With abundant cord blood beta clonotypes, insertions were fewer; memory repertoires showed no such pattern.

This chain links TRBV20-1 with TRBJ2-2, with D perhaps matching TRBD1 (5 bases). This clonotype was sampled from a newborn girl in good health. Sequences were obtained from cord blood. CDR3 amino acids: CSASQAGIGELFF. Here the CDR3 DNA reads TGCAGTGCTAGCCAGGCAGGGATTGGGGAGCTGTTTTTT.